This note documents a single TCR beta chain sequence. The data originate from a study of blood T cell repertoires in COVID-19. Study-level background: Samples representing acute and convalescent COVID-19 were sourced from the United States, Italy and Spain. The cDNA or gDNA used as material had been derived from T cells, B-cell-depleted T cells, or PBMCs.

The CDR3 runs 16 residues. The V gene lost 3 bases and the J gene lost 9 bases, with 21 bases spanning the gap. Germline-derived CDR1 and CDR2 are SGHNT and YENEEA. Original methodology: How many nucleated cells were present was estimated from reference gene primer amplification. Data came from immunoSEQ multiplex PCR; TCRdb stores just in-frame clones and leaves some out. V and J calls plus clone size are reproduced from that table; the DNA served to infer D and trimming. The table has about 230,000 clones, 81% seen once. This chain connects TRBV11-3 to TRBJ1-5; D is unresolved. Sample: peripheral blood. The clonotype comes from a woman aged 80 or older with acute or convalescent COVID-19. This CDR3 reads CASSFLPGHPGWPQHF. Written as DNA, the CDR3 is TGTGCCAGCAGCTTCCTCCCGGGCCATCCGGGGTGGCCCCAGCATTTT.